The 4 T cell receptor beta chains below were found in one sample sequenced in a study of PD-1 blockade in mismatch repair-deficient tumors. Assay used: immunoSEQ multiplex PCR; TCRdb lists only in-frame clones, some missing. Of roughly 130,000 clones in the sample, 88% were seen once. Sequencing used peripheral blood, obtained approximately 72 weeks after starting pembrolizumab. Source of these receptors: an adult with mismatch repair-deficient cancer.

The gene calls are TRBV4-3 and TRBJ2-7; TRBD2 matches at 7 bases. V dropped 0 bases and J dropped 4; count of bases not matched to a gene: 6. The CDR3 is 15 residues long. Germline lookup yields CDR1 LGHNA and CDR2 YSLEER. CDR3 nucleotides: TGCGCCAGCAGCCAAGAGGACGGGGGGTGGTACGAGCAGTACTTC. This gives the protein CASSQEDGGWYEQYF.

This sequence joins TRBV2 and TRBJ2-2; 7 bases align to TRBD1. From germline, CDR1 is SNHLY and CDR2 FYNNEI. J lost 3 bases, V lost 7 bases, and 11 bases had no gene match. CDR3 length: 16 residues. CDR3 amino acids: CASTEGANVYTGELFF. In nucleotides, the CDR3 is TGTGCCAGCACAGAGGGGGCTAATGTGTACACCGGGGAGCTGTTTTTT.

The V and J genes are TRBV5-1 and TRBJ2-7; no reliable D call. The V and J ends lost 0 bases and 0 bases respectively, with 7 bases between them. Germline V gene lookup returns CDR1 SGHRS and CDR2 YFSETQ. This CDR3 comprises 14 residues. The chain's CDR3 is CASSLGGNSYEQYF. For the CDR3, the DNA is TGCGCCAGCAGCTTGGGAGGCAACTCCTACGAGCAGTACTTC.

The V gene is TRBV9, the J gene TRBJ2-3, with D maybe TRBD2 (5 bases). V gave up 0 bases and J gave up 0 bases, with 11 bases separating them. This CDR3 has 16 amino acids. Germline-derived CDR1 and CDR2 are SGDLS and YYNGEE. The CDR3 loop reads CASSVEPWTSTDTQYF. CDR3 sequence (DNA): TGTGCCAGCAGCGTAGAACCTTGGACTAGCACAGATACGCAGTATTTT. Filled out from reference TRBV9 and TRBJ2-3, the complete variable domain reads DSGVTQTPKHLITATGQRVTLRCSPRSGDLSVYWYQQSLDQGLQFLIQYYNGEERAKGNILERFSAQQFPDLHSELNLSSLELGDSALYFCASSVEPWTSTDTQYFGPGTRLTVL.